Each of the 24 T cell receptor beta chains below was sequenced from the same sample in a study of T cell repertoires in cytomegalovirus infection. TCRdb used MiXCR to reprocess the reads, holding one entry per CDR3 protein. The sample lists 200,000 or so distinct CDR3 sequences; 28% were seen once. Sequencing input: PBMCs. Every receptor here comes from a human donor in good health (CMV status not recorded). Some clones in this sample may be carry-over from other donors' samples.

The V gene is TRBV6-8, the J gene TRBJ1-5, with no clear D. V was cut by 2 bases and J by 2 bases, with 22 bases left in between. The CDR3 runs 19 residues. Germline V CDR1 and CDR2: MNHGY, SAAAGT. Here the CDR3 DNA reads TGTGCCAGCAGTTACCCCCCTGCTGCAGGCCCAATCGGCAATCAGCCCCAGCATTTT. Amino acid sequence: CASSYPPAAGPIGNQPQHF.

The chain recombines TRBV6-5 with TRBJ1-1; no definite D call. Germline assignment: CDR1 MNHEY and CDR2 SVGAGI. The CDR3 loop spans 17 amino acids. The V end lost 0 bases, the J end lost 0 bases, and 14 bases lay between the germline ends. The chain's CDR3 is CASSYSSGIGMNTEAFF. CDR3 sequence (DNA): TGTGCCAGCAGTTACTCGTCTGGGATCGGGATGAACACTGAAGCTTTCTTT.

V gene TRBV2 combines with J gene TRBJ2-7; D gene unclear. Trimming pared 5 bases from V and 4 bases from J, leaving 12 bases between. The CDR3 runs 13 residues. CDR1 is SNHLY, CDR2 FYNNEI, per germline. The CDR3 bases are TGTGCCAGCAGTCCGGAATGGGGTTACGAGCAGTACTTC. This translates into CASSPEWGYEQYF.

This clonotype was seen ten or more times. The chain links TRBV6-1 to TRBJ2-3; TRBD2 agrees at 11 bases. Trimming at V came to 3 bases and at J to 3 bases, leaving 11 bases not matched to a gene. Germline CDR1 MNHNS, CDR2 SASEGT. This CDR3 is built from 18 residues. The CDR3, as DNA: TGTGCCAGCAGTGATGACAGGGTGAGACTAGCGGGGACAGATACGCAGTATTTT. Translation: CASSDDRVRLAGTDTQYF.

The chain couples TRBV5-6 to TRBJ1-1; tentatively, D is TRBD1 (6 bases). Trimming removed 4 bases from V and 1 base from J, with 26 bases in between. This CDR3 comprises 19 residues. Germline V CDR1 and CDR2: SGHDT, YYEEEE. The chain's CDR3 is CASSRSGGGAFWSNTEAFF. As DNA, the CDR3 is TGTGCCAGCAGCCGATCCGGGGGGGGGGCGTTTTGGTCGAACACTGAAGCTTTCTTT.

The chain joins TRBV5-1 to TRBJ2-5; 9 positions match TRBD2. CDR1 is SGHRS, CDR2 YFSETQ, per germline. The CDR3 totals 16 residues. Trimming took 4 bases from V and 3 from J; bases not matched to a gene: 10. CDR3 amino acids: CASSPFGGGVKETQYF. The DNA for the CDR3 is TGCGCCAGCAGCCCCTTCGGCGGGGGGGTAAAAGAGACCCAGTACTTC.

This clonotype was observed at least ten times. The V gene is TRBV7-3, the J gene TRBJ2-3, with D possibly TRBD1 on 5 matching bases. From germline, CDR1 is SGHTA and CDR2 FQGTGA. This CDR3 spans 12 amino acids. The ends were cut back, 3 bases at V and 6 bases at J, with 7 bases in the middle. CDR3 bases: TGTGCCAGCAGCTTGGGGCGGGATACGCAGTATTTT. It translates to CASSLGRDTQYF.

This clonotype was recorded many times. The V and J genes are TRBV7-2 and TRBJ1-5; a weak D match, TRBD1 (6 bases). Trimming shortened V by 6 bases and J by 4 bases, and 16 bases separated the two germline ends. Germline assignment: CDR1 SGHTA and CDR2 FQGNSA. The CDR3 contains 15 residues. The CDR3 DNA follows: TGTGCCAGCAGTTCCCAGGGGTCAGGAAATCAGCCCCAGCATTTT. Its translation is CASSSQGSGNQPQHF.

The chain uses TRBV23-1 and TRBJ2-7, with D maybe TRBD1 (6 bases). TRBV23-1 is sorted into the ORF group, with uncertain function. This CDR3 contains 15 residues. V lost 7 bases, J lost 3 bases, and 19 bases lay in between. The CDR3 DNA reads TGCGCCAGCATCCCATCGGAAGGACAGTACTACGAGCAGTACTTC. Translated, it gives CASIPSEGQYYEQYF.

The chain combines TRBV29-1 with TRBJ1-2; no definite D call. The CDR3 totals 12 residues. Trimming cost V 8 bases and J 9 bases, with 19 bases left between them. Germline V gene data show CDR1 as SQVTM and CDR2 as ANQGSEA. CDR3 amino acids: CSTREGSNSYTF. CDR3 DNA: TGCAGCACCCGCGAGGGAAGTAATAGCTACACCTTC.

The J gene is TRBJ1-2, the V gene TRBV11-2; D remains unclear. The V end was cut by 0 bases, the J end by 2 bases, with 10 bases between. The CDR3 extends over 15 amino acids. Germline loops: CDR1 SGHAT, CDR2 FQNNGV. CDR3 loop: CASSLDRAANYGYTF. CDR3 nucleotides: TGTGCCAGCAGCTTAGATCGAGCAGCGAACTATGGCTACACCTTC.

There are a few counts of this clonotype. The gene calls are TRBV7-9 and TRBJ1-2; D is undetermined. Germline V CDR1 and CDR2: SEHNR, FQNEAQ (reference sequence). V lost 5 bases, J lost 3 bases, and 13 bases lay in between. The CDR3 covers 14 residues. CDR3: CASSPPGLDYGYTF. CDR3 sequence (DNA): TGTGCCAGCAGCCCACCCGGTCTGGACTATGGCTACACCTTC.

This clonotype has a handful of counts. The CDR3, as DNA: TGTGCCAGCAGCTCAGGCTCTACTTCGCTAAATACGCAGTATTTT. Translated: CASSSGSTSLNTQYF. This chain connects TRBV7-2 to TRBJ2-3; unclear D gene. The CDR3 length is 15 residues. Germline V lookup: CDR1 SGHTA, CDR2 FQGNSA. V gave up 4 bases and J gave up 7 bases, with 18 bases separating them.

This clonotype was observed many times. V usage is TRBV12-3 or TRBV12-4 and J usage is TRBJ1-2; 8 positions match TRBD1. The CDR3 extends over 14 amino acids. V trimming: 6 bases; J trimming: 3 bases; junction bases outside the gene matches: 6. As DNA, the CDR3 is TGTGCCAGCAGACCGGCAGGGGGCGACTATGGCTACACCTTC. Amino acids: CASRPAGGDYGYTF.

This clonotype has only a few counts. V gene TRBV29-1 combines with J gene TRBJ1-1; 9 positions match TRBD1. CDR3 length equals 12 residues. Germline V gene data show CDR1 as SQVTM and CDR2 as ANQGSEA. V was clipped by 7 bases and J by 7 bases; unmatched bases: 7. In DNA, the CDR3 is TGCAGCGCCGGGGACAGGGCTGTTGAAGCTTTCTTT. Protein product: CSAGDRAVEAFF.

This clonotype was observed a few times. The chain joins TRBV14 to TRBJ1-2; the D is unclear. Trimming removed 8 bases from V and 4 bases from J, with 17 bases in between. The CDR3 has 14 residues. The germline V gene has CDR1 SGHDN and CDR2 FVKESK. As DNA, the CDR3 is TGTGCCAGCGCACCGGGAGGGTGGAGCTATGGCTACACCTTC. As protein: CASAPGGWSYGYTF. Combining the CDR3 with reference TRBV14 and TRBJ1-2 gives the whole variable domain EAGVTQFPSHSVIEKGQTVTLRCDPISGHDNLYWYRRVMGKEIKFLLHFVKESKQDESGMPNNRFLAERTGGTYSTLKVQPAELEDSGVYFCASAPGGWSYGYTFGSGTRLTVV.

The CDR3 DNA is TGTGCCAGCAGCCCAAGTGGCAGTGGGGGTTACAATGAGCAGTTCTTC. Translated: CASSPSGSGGYNEQFF. The rearrangement uses TRBV13 and TRBJ2-1; D possibly matches TRBD1 or TRBD2 (5 bases each). The V end was cut by 5 bases, the J end by 4 bases, with 18 bases between. Germline CDR1 and CDR2: PRHDT and FYEKMQ (reference sequence). The CDR3 runs to 16 residues.

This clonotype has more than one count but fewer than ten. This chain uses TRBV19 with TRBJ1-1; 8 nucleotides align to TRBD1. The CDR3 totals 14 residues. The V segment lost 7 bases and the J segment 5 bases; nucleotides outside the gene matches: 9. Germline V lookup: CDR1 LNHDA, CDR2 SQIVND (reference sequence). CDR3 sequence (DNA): TGTGCCAGTAAGACTCAGGGGGCGAGAACTGAAGCTTTCTTT. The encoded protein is CASKTQGARTEAFF.

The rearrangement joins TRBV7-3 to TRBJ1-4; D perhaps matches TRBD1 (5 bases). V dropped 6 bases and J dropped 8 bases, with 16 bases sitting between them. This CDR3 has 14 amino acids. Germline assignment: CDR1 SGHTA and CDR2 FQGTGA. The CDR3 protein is CASSLLAGDEKLFF. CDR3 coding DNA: TGTGCCAGCAGTCTCCTAGCGGGGGACGAAAAACTGTTTTTT.

CDR3 DNA: TGCAGCGTCTCGCCCGATGACGCATTCTACGAGCAGTACTTC. As protein: CSVSPDDAFYEQYF. This sequence joins TRBV29-1 and TRBJ2-7; D remains ambiguous. Trimming stripped 6 bases from V and 3 bases from J, with 18 bases between. From germline, CDR1 is SQVTM and CDR2 ANQGSEA. CDR3 length equals 14 residues.

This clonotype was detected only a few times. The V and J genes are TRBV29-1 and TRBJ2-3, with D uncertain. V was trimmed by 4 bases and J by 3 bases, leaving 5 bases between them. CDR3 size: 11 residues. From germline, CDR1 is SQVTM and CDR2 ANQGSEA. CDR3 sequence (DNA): TGCAGCGTTGGGGGAACAGATACGCAGTATTTT. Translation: CSVGGTDTQYF.

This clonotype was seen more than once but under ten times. The CDR3 sequence: CASKDPGANVLTF. The CDR3 bases are TGTGCCAGCAAGGACCCTGGGGCCAACGTCCTGACTTTC. The chain recombines TRBV7-3 with TRBJ2-6; D is unresolved. Per the germline V gene, CDR1 is SGHTA and CDR2 is FQGTGA. V was pared by 7 bases and J by 2 bases, with 6 bases between. This CDR3 is built from 13 residues.

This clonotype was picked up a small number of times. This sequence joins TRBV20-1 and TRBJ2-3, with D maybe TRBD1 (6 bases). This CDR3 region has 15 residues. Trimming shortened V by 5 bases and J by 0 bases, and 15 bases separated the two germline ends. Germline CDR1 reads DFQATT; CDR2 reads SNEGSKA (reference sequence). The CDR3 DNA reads TGCAGTGCTCCCAATTCGGGACATAGCACAGATACGCAGTATTTT. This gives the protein CSAPNSGHSTDTQYF.

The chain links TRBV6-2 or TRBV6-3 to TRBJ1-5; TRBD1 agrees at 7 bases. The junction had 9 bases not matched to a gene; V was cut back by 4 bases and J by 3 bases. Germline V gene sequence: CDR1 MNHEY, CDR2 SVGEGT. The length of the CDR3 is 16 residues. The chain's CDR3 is CASSSRTGFINQPQHF. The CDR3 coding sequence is TGTGCCAGCAGTTCCAGGACAGGTTTCATCAATCAGCCCCAGCATTTT.